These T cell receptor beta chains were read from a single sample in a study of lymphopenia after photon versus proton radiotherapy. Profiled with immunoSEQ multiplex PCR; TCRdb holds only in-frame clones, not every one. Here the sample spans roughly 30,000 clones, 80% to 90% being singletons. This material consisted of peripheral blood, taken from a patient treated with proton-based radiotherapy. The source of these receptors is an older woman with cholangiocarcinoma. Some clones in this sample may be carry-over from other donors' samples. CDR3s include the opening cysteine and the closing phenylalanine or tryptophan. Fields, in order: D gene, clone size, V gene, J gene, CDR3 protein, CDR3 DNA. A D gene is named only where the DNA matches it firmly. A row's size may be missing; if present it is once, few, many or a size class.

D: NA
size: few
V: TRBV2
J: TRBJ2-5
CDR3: CASSGQTKAETQYF
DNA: TGTGCCAGCAGTGGACAGACCAAAGCGGAGACCCAGTACTTC

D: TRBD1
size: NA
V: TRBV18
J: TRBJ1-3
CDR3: CASSPPSGGYGNTIYF
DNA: TGTGCCAGCTCACCACCCTCAGGGGGTTACGGAAACACCATATATTTT

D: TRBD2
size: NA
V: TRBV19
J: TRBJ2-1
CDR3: CASSSRTSGGNVF
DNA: TGTGCCAGTAGTTCGAGGACTAGCGGGGGCAATGTCTTC

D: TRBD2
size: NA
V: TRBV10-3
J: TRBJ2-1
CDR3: CAISDPTKRGANNEQFF
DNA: TGTGCCATCAGTGACCCGACGAAGCGGGGGGCGAACAATGAGCAGTTCTTC

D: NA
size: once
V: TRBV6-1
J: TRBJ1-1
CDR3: CASVLTGGAEAFF
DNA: TGTGCCAGCGTGTTGACCGGAGGCGCTGAAGCTTTCTTT

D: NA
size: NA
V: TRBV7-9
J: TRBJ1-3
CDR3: CASSQTAGNTIYF
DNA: TGTGCCAGCAGCCAGACAGCTGGAAACACCATATATTTT

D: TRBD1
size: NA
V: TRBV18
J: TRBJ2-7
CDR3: CASSPNRGYEQYF
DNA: TGTGCCAGCTCACCGAACAGGGGCTACGAGCAGTACTTC

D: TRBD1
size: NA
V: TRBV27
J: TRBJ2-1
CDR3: CASSLGQGKGSEQFF
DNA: TGTGCCAGCAGTTTGGGACAGGGGAAGGGTAGTGAGCAGTTCTTC

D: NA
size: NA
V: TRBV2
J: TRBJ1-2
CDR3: CASSVGTGSVNGYTF
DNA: TGTGCCAGCAGTGTTGGTACAGGGAGCGTTAATGGCTACACCTTC

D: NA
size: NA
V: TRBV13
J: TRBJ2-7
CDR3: CASSQPAGHEQYF
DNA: TGTGCCAGCAGCCAACCGGCAGGCCACGAGCAGTACTTC

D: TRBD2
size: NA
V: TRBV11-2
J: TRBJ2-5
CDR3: CASSLAGLAGLQETQYF
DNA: TGTGCCAGCAGCTTAGCAGGACTAGCGGGGCTACAAGAGACCCAGTACTTC

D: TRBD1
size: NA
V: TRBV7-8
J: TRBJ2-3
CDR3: CASSLNAGTGQDTQYF
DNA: TGTGCCAGCAGCCTCAACGCGGGGACAGGTCAAGATACGCAGTATTTT

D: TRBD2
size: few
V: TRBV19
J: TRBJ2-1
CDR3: CASSMGTSAYNEQFF
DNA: TGTGCCAGTAGTATGGGCACTAGCGCCTACAATGAGCAGTTCTTC

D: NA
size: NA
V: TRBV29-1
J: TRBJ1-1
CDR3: CSVGGRTEAFF
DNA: TGCAGCGTTGGCGGAAGGACTGAAGCTTTCTTT

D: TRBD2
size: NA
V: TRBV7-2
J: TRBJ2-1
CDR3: CASSVSSGRGENEQFF
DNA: TGTGCCAGCAGCGTATCTAGCGGGAGGGGTGAAAATGAGCAGTTCTTC

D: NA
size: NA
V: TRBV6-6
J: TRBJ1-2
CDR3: CASSPMGDYGYTF
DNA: TGTGCCAGCAGTCCAATGGGGGACTATGGCTACACCTTC

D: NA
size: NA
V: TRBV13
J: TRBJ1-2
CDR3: CASSPRTVTYGYTF
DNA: TGTGCCAGCAGCCCCCGGACGGTTACCTATGGCTACACCTTC

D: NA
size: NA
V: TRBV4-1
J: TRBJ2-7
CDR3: CASSLQAGKPYEQYF
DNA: TGCGCCAGCAGCCTCCAGGCTGGGAAGCCCTACGAGCAGTACTTC

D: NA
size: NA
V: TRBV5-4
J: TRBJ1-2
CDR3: CASSLVSLDHGYTF
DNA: TGTGCCAGCAGCTTGGTGTCCTTAGACCATGGCTACACCTTC

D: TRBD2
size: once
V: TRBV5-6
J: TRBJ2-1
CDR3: CASSRREEPYNEQFF
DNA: TGTGCCAGCAGCCGGCGGGAGGAACCCTACAATGAGCAGTTCTTC

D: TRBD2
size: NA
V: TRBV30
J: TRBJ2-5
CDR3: CAWSSGLAGQETQYF
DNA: TGTGCCTGGAGTTCCGGACTAGCGGGCCAAGAGACCCAGTACTTC

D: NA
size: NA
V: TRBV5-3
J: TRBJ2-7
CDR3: CARSLAPDPHYEQYF
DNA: TGTGCCAGAAGCTTGGCGCCAGACCCCCATTACGAGCAGTACTTC

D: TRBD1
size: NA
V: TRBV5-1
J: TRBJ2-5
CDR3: CASSLGQGAIIAEETQYF
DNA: TGCGCCAGCAGCTTAGGTCAGGGGGCGATTATAGCCGAGGAGACCCAGTACTTC

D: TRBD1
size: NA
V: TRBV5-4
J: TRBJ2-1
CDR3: CASSFDRGPGNEQFF
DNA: TGTGCCAGCAGCTTTGACAGGGGGCCGGGGAATGAGCAGTTCTTC

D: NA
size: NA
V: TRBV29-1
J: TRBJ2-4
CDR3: CSVGGSASKNIQYF
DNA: TGCAGCGTTGGGGGTAGCGCATCCAAAAACATTCAGTACTTC

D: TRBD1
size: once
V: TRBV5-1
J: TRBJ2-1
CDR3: CASSGDRGYNEQFF
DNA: TGCGCCAGCAGCGGGGACAGGGGATACAATGAGCAGTTCTTC

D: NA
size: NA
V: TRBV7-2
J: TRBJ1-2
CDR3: CASSPGGTSVTF
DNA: TGTGCCAGCAGCCCCGGAGGGACCTCCGTCACCTTC

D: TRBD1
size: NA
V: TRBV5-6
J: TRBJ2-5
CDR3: CASSLPSRGREQYF
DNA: TGTGCCAGCAGCCTACCTTCCAGGGGGCGTGAGCAGTACTTC

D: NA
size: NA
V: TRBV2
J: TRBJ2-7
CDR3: CASRGLGEQYF
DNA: TGTGCCAGCAGGGGACTTGGCGAGCAGTACTTC

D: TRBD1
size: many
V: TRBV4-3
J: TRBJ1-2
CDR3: CASSQEVEGAIYGYTF
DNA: TGCGCCAGCAGCCAAGAAGTGGAGGGGGCAATCTATGGCTACACCTTC

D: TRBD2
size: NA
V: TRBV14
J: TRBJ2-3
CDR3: CASSQRLAGAVNTQYF
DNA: TGTGCCAGCAGCCAGCGACTAGCGGGGGCGGTAAATACGCAGTATTTT

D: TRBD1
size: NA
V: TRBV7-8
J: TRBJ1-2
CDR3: CASSLAQTGGPLHGYTF
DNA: TGTGCCAGCAGCTTAGCCCAGACAGGGGGCCCATTACATGGCTACACCTTC

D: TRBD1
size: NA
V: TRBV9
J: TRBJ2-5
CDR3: CASSVAGGDETQYF
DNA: TGTGCCAGCAGCGTAGCAGGGGGCGATGAGACCCAGTACTTC

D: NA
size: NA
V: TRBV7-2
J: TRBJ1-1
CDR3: CASSFSGFTEAFF
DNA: TGTGCCAGCAGCTTTTCGGGGTTTACTGAAGCTTTCTTT

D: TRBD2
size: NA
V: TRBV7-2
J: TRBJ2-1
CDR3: CASSLGLAEYNEQFF
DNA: TGTGCCAGCAGCTTAGGACTAGCGGAATACAATGAGCAGTTCTTC

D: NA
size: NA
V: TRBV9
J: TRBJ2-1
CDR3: CASSVGGWGTSNEQFF
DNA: TGTGCCAGCAGCGTAGGGGGCTGGGGGACCTCCAATGAGCAGTTCTTC

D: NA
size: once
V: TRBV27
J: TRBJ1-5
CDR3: CASSPIPGIGPPQHF
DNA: TGTGCCAGCAGCCCAATACCCGGGATAGGTCCCCCCCAGCATTTT

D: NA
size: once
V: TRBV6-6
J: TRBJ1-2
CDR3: CATSRESYGYTF
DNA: TGTGCCACAAGCAGGGAATCCTATGGCTACACCTTC

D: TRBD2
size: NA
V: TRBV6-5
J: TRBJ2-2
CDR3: CATLAGGRNTGELFF
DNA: TGTGCCACCTTGGCGGGGGGCCGAAACACCGGGGAGCTGTTTTTT

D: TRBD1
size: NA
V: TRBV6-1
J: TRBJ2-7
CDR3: CASSSRGQVLGEQYF
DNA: TGTGCCAGCAGTTCCCGGGGACAGGTTCTCGGGGAGCAGTACTTC

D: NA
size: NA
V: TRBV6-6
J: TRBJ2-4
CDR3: CASIKQGPKNIQYF
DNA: TGTGCCAGCATCAAACAGGGCCCTAAAAACATTCAGTACTTC

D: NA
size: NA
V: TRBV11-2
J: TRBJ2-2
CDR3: CASSLPIRSKGGELFF
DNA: TGTGCCAGCAGCTTACCAATACGGTCTAAAGGTGGGGAGCTGTTTTTT

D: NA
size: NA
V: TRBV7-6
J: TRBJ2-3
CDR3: CASSDLRHPSTDTQYF
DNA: TGTGCCAGCAGCGATCTGCGGCATCCTAGCACAGATACGCAGTATTTT

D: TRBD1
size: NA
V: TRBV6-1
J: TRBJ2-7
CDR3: CASSPGQGYSYEQYF
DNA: TGTGCCAGCAGTCCGGGACAGGGTTACTCCTACGAGCAGTACTTC

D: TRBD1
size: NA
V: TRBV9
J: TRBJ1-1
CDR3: CASSVGQGADTEAFF
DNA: TGTGCCAGCAGCGTGGGACAGGGGGCGGACACTGAAGCTTTCTTT

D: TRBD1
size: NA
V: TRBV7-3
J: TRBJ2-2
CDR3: CASSLRQGTHGELFF
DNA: TGTGCCAGCAGCTTACGACAGGGGACCCACGGGGAGCTGTTTTTT

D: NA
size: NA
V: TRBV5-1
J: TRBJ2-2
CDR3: CASSPQGVLNTGELFF
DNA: TGCGCCAGCAGCCCCCAGGGAGTTCTGAACACCGGGGAGCTGTTTTTT